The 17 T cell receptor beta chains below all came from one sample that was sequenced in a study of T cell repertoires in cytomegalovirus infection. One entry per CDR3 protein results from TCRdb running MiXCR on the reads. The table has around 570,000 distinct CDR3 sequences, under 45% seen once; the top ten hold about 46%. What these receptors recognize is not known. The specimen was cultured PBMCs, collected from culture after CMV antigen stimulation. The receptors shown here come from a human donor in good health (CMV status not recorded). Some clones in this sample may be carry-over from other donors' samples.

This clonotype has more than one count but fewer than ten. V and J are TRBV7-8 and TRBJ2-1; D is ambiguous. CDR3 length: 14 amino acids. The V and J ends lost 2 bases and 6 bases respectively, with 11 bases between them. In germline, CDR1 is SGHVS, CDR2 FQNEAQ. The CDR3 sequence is CASSLLIGANEQFF. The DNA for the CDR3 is TGTGCCAGCAGCTTATTGATCGGAGCCAATGAGCAGTTCTTC.

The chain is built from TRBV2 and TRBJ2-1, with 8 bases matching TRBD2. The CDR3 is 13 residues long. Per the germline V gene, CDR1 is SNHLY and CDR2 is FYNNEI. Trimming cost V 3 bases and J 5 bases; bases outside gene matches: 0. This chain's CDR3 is CASSEGLDNEQFF. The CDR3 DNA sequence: TGTGCCAGCAGTGAGGGACTAGACAATGAGCAGTTCTTC.

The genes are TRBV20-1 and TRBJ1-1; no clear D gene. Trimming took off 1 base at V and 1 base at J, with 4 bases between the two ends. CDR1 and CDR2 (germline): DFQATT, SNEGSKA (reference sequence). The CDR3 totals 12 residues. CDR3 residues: CSARVRNTEAFF. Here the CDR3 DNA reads TGCAGTGCTAGAGTACGGAACACTGAAGCTTTCTTT.

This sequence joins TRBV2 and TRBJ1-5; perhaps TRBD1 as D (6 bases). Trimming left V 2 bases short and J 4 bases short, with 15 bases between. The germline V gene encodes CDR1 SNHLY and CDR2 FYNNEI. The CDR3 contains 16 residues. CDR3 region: CASSERRGRINQPQHF. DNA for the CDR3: TGTGCCAGCAGTGAACGGAGGGGGAGGATTAATCAGCCCCAGCATTTT. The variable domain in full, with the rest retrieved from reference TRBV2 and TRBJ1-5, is EPEVTQTPSHQVTQMGQEVILRCVPISNHLYFYWYRQILGQKVEFLVSFYNNEISEKSEIFDDQFSVERPDGSNFTLKIRSTKLEDSAMYFCASSERRGRINQPQHFGDGTRLSIL.

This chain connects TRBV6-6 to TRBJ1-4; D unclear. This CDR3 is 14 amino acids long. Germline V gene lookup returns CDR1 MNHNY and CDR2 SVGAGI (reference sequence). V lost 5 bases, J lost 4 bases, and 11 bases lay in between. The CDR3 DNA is TGTGCCAGCAGTATCGGCGGCCGTAATGAAAAACTGTTTTTT. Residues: CASSIGGRNEKLFF.

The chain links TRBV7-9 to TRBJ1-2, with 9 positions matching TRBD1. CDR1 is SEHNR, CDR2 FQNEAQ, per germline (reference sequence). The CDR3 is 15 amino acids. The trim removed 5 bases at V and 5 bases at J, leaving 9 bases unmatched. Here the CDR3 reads CASSITGQGPYGYTF. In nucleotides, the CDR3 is TGTGCCAGCAGCATTACGGGACAGGGACCTTATGGCTACACCTTC.

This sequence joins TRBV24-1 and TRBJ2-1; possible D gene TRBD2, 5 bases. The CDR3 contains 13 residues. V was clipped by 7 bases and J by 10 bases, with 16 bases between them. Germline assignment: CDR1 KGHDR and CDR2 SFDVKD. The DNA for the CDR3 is TGTGCCACCAGCGGCTGGGAGAGGGCCGAGCAGTTCTTC. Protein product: CATSGWERAEQFF.

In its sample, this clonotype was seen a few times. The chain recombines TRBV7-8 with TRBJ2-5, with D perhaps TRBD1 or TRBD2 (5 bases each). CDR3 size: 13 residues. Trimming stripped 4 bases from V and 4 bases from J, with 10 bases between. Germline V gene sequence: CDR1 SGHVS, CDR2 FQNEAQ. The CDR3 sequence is CASSSGPRETQYF. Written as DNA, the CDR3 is TGTGCCAGCAGCTCGGGACCCCGAGAGACCCAGTACTTC.

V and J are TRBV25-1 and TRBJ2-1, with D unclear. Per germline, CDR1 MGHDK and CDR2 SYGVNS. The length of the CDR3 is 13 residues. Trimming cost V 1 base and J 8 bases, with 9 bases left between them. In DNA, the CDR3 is TGTGCCAGCAGTGAATCACCCCCCCATGAGCAGTTCTTC. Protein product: CASSESPPHEQFF.

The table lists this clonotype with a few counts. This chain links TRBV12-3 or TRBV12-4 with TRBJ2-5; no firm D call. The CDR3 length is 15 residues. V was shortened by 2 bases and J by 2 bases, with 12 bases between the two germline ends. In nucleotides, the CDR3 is TGTGCCAGCAGTTTACTGTCTGACACTCAAGAGACCCAGTACTTC. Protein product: CASSLLSDTQETQYF.

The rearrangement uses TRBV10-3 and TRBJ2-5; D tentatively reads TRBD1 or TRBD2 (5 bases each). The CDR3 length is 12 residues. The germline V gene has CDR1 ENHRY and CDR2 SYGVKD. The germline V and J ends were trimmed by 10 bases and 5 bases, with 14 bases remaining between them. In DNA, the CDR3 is TGTGCCACCTCGAGGGGTGAGGAGACCCAGTACTTC. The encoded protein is CATSRGEETQYF.

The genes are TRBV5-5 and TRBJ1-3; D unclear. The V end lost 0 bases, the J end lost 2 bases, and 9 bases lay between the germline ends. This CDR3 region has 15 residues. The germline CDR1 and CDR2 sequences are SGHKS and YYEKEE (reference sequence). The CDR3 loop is CASSLDVGTGNTIYF. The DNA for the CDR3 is TGTGCCAGCAGCTTGGACGTGGGAACTGGAAACACCATATATTTT.

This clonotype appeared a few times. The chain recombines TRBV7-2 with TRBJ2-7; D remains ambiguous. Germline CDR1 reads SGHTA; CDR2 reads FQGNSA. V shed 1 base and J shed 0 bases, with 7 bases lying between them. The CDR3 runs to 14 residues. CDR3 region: CASSLEGNSYEQYF. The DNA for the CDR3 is TGTGCCAGCAGCTTAGAAGGGAACTCCTACGAGCAGTACTTC.

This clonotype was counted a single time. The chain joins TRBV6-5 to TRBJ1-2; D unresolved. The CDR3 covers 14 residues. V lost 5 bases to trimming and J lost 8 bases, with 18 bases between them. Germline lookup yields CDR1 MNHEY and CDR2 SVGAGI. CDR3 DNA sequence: TGTGCCAGCAGTATCTCAGGAGGGTTCGGCGGCTACACCTTC. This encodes CASSISGGFGGYTF.

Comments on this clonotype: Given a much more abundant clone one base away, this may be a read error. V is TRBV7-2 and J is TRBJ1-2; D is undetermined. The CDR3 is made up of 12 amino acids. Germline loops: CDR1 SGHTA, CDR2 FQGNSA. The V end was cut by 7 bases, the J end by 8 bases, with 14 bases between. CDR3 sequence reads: CASIAHIEGYTF. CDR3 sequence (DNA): TGTGCCAGCATCGCCCACATAGAGGGCTACACCTTC. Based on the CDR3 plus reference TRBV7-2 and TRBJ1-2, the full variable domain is GAGVSQSPSNKVTEKGKDVELRCDPISGHTALYWYRQSLGQGLEFLIYFQGNSAPDKSGLPSDRFSAERTGGSVSTLTIQRTQQEDSAVYLCASIAHIEGYTFGSGTRLTVV.

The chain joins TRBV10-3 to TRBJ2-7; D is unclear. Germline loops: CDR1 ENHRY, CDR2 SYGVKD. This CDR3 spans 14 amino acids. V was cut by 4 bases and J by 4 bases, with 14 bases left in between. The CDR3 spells CAISASAEKYEQYF. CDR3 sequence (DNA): TGTGCCATCAGTGCCTCGGCAGAGAAATACGAGCAGTACTTC.

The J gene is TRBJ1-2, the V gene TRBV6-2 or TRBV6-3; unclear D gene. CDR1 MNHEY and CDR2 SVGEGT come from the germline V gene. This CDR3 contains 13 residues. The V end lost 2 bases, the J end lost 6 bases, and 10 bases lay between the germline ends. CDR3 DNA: TGTGCCAGCAGTTACGGTGGACGAAATGGCTACACCTTC. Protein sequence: CASSYGGRNGYTF.